The rows below give T cell receptor beta chains drawn from one sample of a study of cytomegalovirus exposure and HLA in healthy donors. Sequencing was performed with immunoSEQ multiplex PCR; in TCRdb, only in-frame clones are kept and a portion is missing. The sample has 150,000 to 200,000 clones; approximately 78% are singletons. Sequences were obtained from PBMCs. These receptors came from a woman in her twenties or thirties in good health and CMV-seronegative. Both conserved end residues are part of each CDR3. D genes are given only for firm matches. Clone size appears in some rows only: once, few, many, or a class for an expanded clone.

cdr3_aa	cdr3_nt	v_call	j_call	clone_size	d_call
CATSITGGGGYTF	TGTGCCACCAGCATAACAGGGGGAGGAGGCTACACCTTC	TRBV15	TRBJ1-2	few	TRBD1
CASEVVWGGRTEAFF	TGTGCCAGTGAGGTTGTATGGGGGGGGAGGACTGAAGCTTTCTTT	TRBV6-1	TRBJ1-1	NA	NA
CSGAGVFSTDTQYF	TGCAGTGGGGCAGGGGTTTTTAGCACAGATACGCAGTATTTT	TRBV29-1	TRBJ2-3	NA	NA
CASSLIPLQGAMGEKLFF	TGTGCCAGCAGCTTGATCCCTCTACAGGGGGCTATGGGGGAAAAACTGTTTTTT	TRBV7-8	TRBJ1-4	NA	TRBD1
CAWRSYSNTEAFF	TGTGCCTGGAGGTCCTACTCGAACACTGAAGCTTTCTTT	TRBV30	TRBJ1-1	NA	NA
CASSQAPPPGAYEQYF	TGCGCCAGCAGCCAAGCACCACCTCCCGGGGCCTACGAGCAGTACTTC	TRBV4-1	TRBJ2-7	NA	NA
CASSPPLGLGQGGANVLTF	TGTGCCAGCAGTCCCCCCCTTGGCCTGGGACAGGGAGGGGCCAACGTCCTGACTTTC	TRBV28	TRBJ2-6	NA	TRBD1
CSGGDNEQFF	TGCAGCGGGGGCGACAATGAGCAGTTCTTC	TRBV29-1	TRBJ2-1	NA	NA
CARSCPGWDF	TGTGCCAGAAGTTGCCCGGGTTGGGACTTC	TRBV5-3	TRBJ2-7	NA	NA
CASLWSPYGYTF	TGTGCCAGCCTATGGAGCCCATATGGCTACACCTTC	TRBV6-1	TRBJ1-2	NA	NA
CAFAGTDRNIQYF	TGTGCCTTTGCCGGGACAGACAGAAACATTCAGTACTTC	TRBV30	TRBJ2-4	many	TRBD1
CASSWTGDIAKNIQYF	TGTGCCAGCAGTTGGACAGGCGATATAGCCAAAAACATTCAGTACTTC	TRBV6-6	TRBJ2-4	NA	TRBD1
CSVEADTGELFF	TGCAGCGTTGAAGCGGACACCGGGGAGCTGTTTTTT	TRBV29-1	TRBJ2-2	few	NA
CASSNGDGELFF	TGTGCCAGCAGCAACGGAGACGGGGAGCTGTTTTTT	TRBV9	TRBJ2-2	NA	NA
CASSLVGQGGNTIYF	TGTGCCAGCAGCTTAGTAGGACAGGGGGGAAACACCATATATTTT	TRBV7-9	TRBJ1-3	NA	TRBD1
CASSLVHGAGLPGELFF	TGTGCCAGCAGCTTAGTGCACGGTGCGGGGTTGCCCGGGGAGCTGTTTTTT	TRBV5-4	TRBJ2-2	NA	NA
CASSLLSSGGAADTQYF	TGTGCCAGCAGCTTGCTTTCTAGCGGGGGGGCCGCAGATACGCAGTATTTT	TRBV5-6	TRBJ2-3	NA	TRBD2
CASSFQGTYNEQFF	TGTGCCAGCAGTTTTCAGGGAACCTACAATGAGCAGTTCTTC	TRBV27	TRBJ2-1	NA	NA